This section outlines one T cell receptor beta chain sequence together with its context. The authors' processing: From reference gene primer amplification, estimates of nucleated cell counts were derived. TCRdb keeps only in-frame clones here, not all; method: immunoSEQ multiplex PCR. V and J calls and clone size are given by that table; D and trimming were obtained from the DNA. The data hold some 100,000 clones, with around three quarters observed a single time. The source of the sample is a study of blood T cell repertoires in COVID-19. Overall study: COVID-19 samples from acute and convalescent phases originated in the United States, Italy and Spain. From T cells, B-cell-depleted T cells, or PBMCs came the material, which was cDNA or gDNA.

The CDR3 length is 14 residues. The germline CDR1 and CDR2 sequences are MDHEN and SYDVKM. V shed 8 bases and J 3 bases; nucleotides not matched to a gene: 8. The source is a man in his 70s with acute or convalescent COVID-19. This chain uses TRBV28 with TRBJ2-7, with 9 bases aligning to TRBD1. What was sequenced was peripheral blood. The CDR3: CASSGQGSLYEQYF. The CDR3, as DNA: TGTGCCAGCTCGGGACAGGGAAGCCTCTACGAGCAGTACTTC.